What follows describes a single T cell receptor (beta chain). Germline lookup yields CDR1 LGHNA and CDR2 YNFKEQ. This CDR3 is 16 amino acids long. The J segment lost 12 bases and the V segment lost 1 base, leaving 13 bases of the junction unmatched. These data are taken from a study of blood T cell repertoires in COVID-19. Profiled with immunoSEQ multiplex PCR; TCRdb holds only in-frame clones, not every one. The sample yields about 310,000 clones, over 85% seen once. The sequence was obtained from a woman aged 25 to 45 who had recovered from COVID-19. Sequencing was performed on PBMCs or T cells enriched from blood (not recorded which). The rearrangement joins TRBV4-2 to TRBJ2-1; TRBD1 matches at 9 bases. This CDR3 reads CASSQAEGQGMGRQFF. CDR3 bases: TGTGCCAGCAGCCAAGCTGAGGGACAGGGCATGGGTAGGCAGTTCTTC.